This T cell receptor beta chain comes out of a study of cytomegalovirus exposure and HLA in healthy donors. The CDR3 length is 15 residues. V shed 3 bases and J 4 bases; nucleotides not matched to a gene: 7. From germline, CDR1 is KGHSH and CDR2 LQKENI. PCR used 60 Vbeta primers and 13 Jbeta primers. Sequencing was performed with immunoSEQ multiplex PCR; in TCRdb, only in-frame clones are kept and a portion is missing. The sample has some 200,000 clones, 82% seen once. Source material: PBMCs. The chain is built from TRBV18 and TRBJ1-2, with TRBD1 matching over 8 bases. The origin of this receptor is a woman in her forties in good health and CMV-seronegative. The CDR3 region is CASSPAGTGSYGYTF. CDR3 coding DNA: TGTGCCAGCTCACCCGCCGGGACAGGCAGCTATGGCTACACCTTC.